This entry lists 31 T cell receptor beta chains sequenced from one sample in a study of naive and memory T cell subsets. The beta constant-region primer was an equimolar mix of two oligonucleotides covering TRBC1 and TRBC2. Ligated cDNA was amplified by four rounds of PCR with nested alpha and beta constant-region primers and SP2. Each CDR3 protein is one row after TCRdb ran MiXCR on the UMI-ligation and nested PCR reads. The table has around 130,000 distinct CDR3 sequences, around 35% seen once. The sequencing input was central memory CD4+ T cells from blood. All receptors derive from a human donor in good health.

V gene TRBV6-5 combines with J gene TRBJ2-6; D might be TRBD2 (6 bases). The CDR3 is 18 amino acids. Germline values: CDR1 MNHEY, CDR2 SVGAGI. V lost 2 bases and J lost 9, with 23 bases in between. The CDR3 here is CASSYLAGPRTWVNVLTF. The CDR3 nucleotides read TGTGCCAGCAGTTACCTTGCGGGGCCGCGAACTTGGGTCAACGTCCTGACTTTC.

This clonotype was counted between two and nine times. The V call is TRBV7-2, the J call TRBJ2-7, with D unresolved. The CDR3 consists of 13 residues. Looked up from germline, CDR1 is SGHTA and CDR2 is FQGNSA. V was trimmed by 4 bases and J by 2 bases, leaving 9 bases between them. In DNA, the CDR3 is TGTGCCAGCAGCTCCTACGGACCCTACGAGCAGTACTTC. Protein: CASSSYGPYEQYF.

In this sample, this clonotype turned up a few times. The gene calls are TRBV4-1 and TRBJ1-1, with D possibly being TRBD1 (6 bases). The CDR3 is 13 amino acids. V was pared by 8 bases and J by 6 bases, with 16 bases between. Germline V gene data show CDR1 as MGHRA and CDR2 as YSYEKL. The CDR3: CASEGGLVSEAFF. CDR3 coding DNA: TGCGCCAGCGAGGGGGGGTTAGTTTCTGAAGCTTTCTTT.

The chain couples TRBV6-2 or TRBV6-3 to TRBJ2-1; D may be TRBD2 (5 bases). The CDR3 loop spans 19 amino acids. V was cut by 2 bases and J by 4 bases, with 24 bases left in between. CDR1 is MNHEY and CDR2 is SVGEGT in the germline V gene. The CDR3 sequence: CASSYEASKGLALYNEQFF. CDR3 sequence (DNA): TGTGCCAGCAGTTACGAGGCTAGCAAGGGCCTCGCCTTATACAATGAGCAGTTCTTC.

A few counts support this clonotype. J is TRBJ2-4 and V is TRBV28, with 7 bases fitting TRBD1. V shed 5 bases, J shed 9 bases, and the junction held 10 bases outside the gene matches. The CDR3 loop spans 14 amino acids. Germline V gene lookup returns CDR1 MDHEN and CDR2 SYDVKM. As DNA, the CDR3 is TGTGCCAGCAGTAGAGGGGGCGTCTCTTCCATTCAGTACTTC. This codes for CASSRGGVSSIQYF.

This clonotype came up a few times. This chain connects TRBV18 to TRBJ1-2, with D possibly TRBD1 on 5 matching bases. V dropped 3 bases and J dropped 3 bases, with 8 bases sitting between them. The CDR3 is 13 residues long. Per the germline V gene, CDR1 is KGHSH and CDR2 is LQKENI. The CDR3 is CASSPGGDYGYTF. The DNA for the CDR3 is TGTGCCAGCTCACCTGGGGGTGACTATGGCTACACCTTC.

The chain has TRBV11-2 and TRBJ2-2; perhaps TRBD1 as D (6 bases). From germline, CDR1 is SGHAT and CDR2 FQNNGV. This CDR3 is 15 amino acids long. Trimming took 5 bases from V and 4 from J, leaving 14 bases between them. Written as DNA, the CDR3 is TGTGCCAGCAGCCGGACAGTCGCCGGCACCGGGGAGCTGTTTTTT. Translating it yields CASSRTVAGTGELFF. The entire variable domain, with the rest obtained from reference TRBV11-2 and TRBJ2-2, is as follows: EAGVAQSPRYKIIEKRQSVAFWCNPISGHATLYWYQQILGQGPKLLIQFQNNGVVDDSQLPKDRFSAERLKGVDSTLKIQPAKLEDSAVYLCASSRTVAGTGELFFGEGSRLTVL.

The rearrangement links TRBV20-1 to TRBJ2-1, with TRBD2 identical over 14 bases. The trim removed 0 bases at V and 6 bases at J, leaving 13 bases unmatched. Germline CDR1 reads DFQATT; CDR2 reads SNEGSKA (reference sequence). CDR3 length: 19 amino acids. CDR3 residues: CSARDFGTSGRVSLNEQFF. The CDR3 nucleotides read TGCAGTGCTAGAGACTTCGGGACTAGCGGGAGAGTATCCCTCAATGAGCAGTTCTTC.

The gene calls are TRBV29-1 and TRBJ2-1; 10 bases are shared with TRBD2. The trim removed 6 bases at V and 2 bases at J, leaving 7 bases unmatched. Germline loops: CDR1 SQVTM, CDR2 ANQGSEA. The CDR3 length is 15 residues. This CDR3 is CSVLGLAYPYNEQFF. The CDR3 DNA reads as TGCAGCGTCTTGGGACTAGCGTATCCCTACAATGAGCAGTTCTTC.

The V and J genes are TRBV15 and TRBJ2-6, with 11 bases matching TRBD2. Germline loops: CDR1 LNHNV, CDR2 YYDKDF (reference sequence). The CDR3 spans 19 residues. Germline trimming cut 0 bases from V and 2 bases from J; bases unmatched to any gene: 6. The CDR3, as DNA: TGTGCCACCAGCAGAGATAGCGGGAGGGCCCTGGCTGGGGCCAACGTCCTGACTTTC. Its protein is CATSRDSGRALAGANVLTF.

V gene TRBV4-2 combines with J gene TRBJ2-7; tentative D call: TRBD2 (5 bases). The germline gives CDR1 LGHNA, CDR2 YNFKEQ. The CDR3 length is 17 residues. V lost 0 bases to trimming and J lost 7 bases, with 22 bases between them. The CDR3 sequence is CASSQESIESLGREQYF. DNA of the CDR3: TGTGCCAGCAGCCAAGAATCTATCGAGTCACTAGGACGGGAGCAGTACTTC.

This clonotype was seen a few times. The chain recombines TRBV30 with TRBJ2-1; 9 bases fit TRBD2. This CDR3 contains 15 residues. The germline CDR1 and CDR2 sequences are GTSNPN and SVGIG (reference sequence). V lost 2 bases to trimming and J lost 1 base; unmatched junction nucleotides: 3. CDR3 region: CAWSPLAGSYNEQFF. The CDR3 DNA reads TGTGCCTGGAGTCCCCTAGCGGGGTCCTACAATGAGCAGTTCTTC.

This clonotype has more than one count but fewer than ten. The gene calls are TRBV9 and TRBJ2-3, with TRBD2 identical over 9 bases. The germline CDR1 and CDR2 sequences are SGDLS and YYNGEE. The CDR3 is made up of 15 amino acids. The V gene end was trimmed by 5 bases and the J gene end by 1 base; junction bases not matched to a gene: 5. CDR3 loop: CASSSGSRGTDTQYF. The CDR3 DNA reads TGTGCCAGCAGTAGCGGGAGTCGAGGCACAGATACGCAGTATTTT.

The chain couples TRBV7-2 to TRBJ1-4, with D perhaps TRBD1 (5 bases). The germline V gene encodes CDR1 SGHTA and CDR2 FQGNSA. The CDR3 has 12 amino acids. Trimming removed 3 bases at V and 7 bases at J, with 6 bases between. CDR3 protein: CASSLRGEKLFF. DNA for the CDR3: TGTGCCAGCAGCTTGAGGGGTGAAAAACTGTTTTTT.

The CDR3: CASSYKSAGSNNEQFF. The CDR3 nucleotides are TGTGCCAGCAGTTACAAATCGGCGGGAAGTAACAATGAGCAGTTCTTC. V usage is TRBV6-2 or TRBV6-3 and J usage is TRBJ2-1; D might be TRBD2 (6 bases). The CDR3 contains 16 residues. Deletions cut 2 bases from V and 5 bases from J, with 16 bases between. Looked up from germline, CDR1 is MNHEY and CDR2 is SVGEGT.

The chain has TRBV20-1 and TRBJ2-7; D remains ambiguous. From germline, CDR1 is DFQATT and CDR2 SNEGSKA (reference sequence). CDR3 size: 11 residues. V dropped 4 bases and J dropped 6 bases, with 10 bases sitting between them. For the CDR3, the DNA is TGCAGTGCTATCGGGTTGCCCGAGCAGTACTTC. It is translated as CSAIGLPEQYF.

This chain uses TRBV3-1 with TRBJ2-3, with 8 bases fitting TRBD2. Germline CDR1 reads LGHDT; CDR2 reads YNNKEL (reference sequence). The V gene end was trimmed by 2 bases and the J gene end by 3 bases; junction bases not matched to a gene: 7. There are 16 residues in the CDR3. The CDR3 loop is CASSQFRQRETDTQYF. Here the CDR3 DNA reads TGTGCCAGCAGCCAATTTCGTCAGCGGGAGACAGATACGCAGTATTTT.

This clonotype was counted a few times. DNA for the CDR3: TGTGCCAGCAGTAAGGGATTTTCCTACGAGCAGTACTTC. This translates into CASSKGFSYEQYF. V usage is TRBV5-5 and J usage is TRBJ2-7, with D hard to call. Trimming shortened V by 5 bases and J by 1 base, and 10 bases separated the two germline ends. Germline CDR1 is SGHKS and CDR2 is YYEKEE (reference sequence). The CDR3 is 13 amino acids.

This clonotype was seen many times. The chain employs TRBV9 and TRBJ2-1; D gene unclear. The length of the CDR3 is 16 residues. Germline values: CDR1 SGDLS, CDR2 YYNGEE. Trimming took 0 bases from V and 0 from J, leaving 10 bases between them. The CDR3 loop is CASSVVGESSYNEQFF. In DNA, the CDR3 is TGTGCCAGCAGCGTAGTAGGCGAGAGCTCCTACAATGAGCAGTTCTTC. The complete variable domain, with remaining parts taken from reference TRBV9 and TRBJ2-1, reads DSGVTQTPKHLITATGQRVTLRCSPRSGDLSVYWYQQSLDQGLQFLIQYYNGEERAKGNILERFSAQQFPDLHSELNLSSLELGDSALYFCASSVVGESSYNEQFFGPGTRLTVL.

This chain joins TRBV4-1 and TRBJ2-2, with 7 bases lining up with TRBD2. V shed 1 base and J 0 bases; nucleotides not matched to a gene: 5. CDR1 is MGHRA, CDR2 YSYEKL, per germline. CDR3 length: 17 residues. This chain's CDR3 is CASSQVGLAANTGELFF. The CDR3 nucleotides read TGCGCCAGCAGCCAAGTAGGCCTAGCGGCGAACACCGGGGAGCTGTTTTTT.

This clonotype was detected a few times. As DNA, the CDR3 is TGTGCCAGCAGCTACGGGACTAGCGGTGTGGGTGAGCAGTACTTC. Its translation is CASSYGTSGVGEQYF. The chain couples TRBV12-3 or TRBV12-4 to TRBJ2-7, with TRBD2 matching 11 bases. The CDR3 extends over 15 amino acids. V shed 6 bases and J 7 bases; nucleotides not matched to a gene: 11.

The CDR3, as DNA: TGTGCCAGCTCGCAGCGGGGAAAGAGCTCCTACAATGAGCAGTTCTTC. Protein: CASSQRGKSSYNEQFF. The V and J genes are TRBV18 and TRBJ2-1; 7 bases match TRBD2. Germline-derived CDR1 and CDR2 are KGHSH and LQKENI. Trimming took 6 bases from V and 0 from J; bases not matched to a gene: 8. The CDR3 totals 16 residues. The complete variable domain, with remaining parts taken from reference TRBV18 and TRBJ2-1, reads NAGVMQNPRHLVRRRGQEARLRCSPMKGHSHVYWYRQLPEEGLKFMVYLQKENIIDESGMPKERFSAEFPKEGPSILRIQQVVRGDSAAYFCASSQRGKSSYNEQFFGPGTRLTVL.

CDR3 DNA: TGCAGTGCTACCCGGGACAGGGGGCTTGGTTACGAGCAGTACTTC. Its protein product is CSATRDRGLGYEQYF. The J gene is TRBJ2-7, the V gene TRBV20-1; 12 bases agree with TRBD1. This CDR3 has 15 amino acids. V shed 4 bases and J 4 bases; nucleotides not matched to a gene: 8. Germline V gives CDR1 DFQATT, CDR2 SNEGSKA (reference sequence).

In this sample, this clonotype turned up many times. The V and J genes are TRBV6-5 and TRBJ2-7, with 8 bases that match TRBD2. The V gene's germline CDR1 is MNHEY and CDR2 SVGAGI. The V and J ends lost 4 bases and 2 bases, in that order; junction bases with no gene match: 7. The CDR3 totals 15 residues. The CDR3 is CASSSGGGFTYEQYF. In DNA, the CDR3 is TGTGCCAGCAGTTCCGGCGGGGGGTTCACCTACGAGCAGTACTTC.

In its sample, this clonotype was seen many times. The chain joins TRBV7-2 to TRBJ2-3; a possible D gene is TRBD2 (6 bases). The CDR3 contains 14 residues. Trimming removed 4 bases at V and 5 bases at J, with 13 bases between. Germline values: CDR1 SGHTA, CDR2 FQGNSA. The DNA of the CDR3 is TGTGCCAGCAGCTCCTACCTCGGGGGAGATACGCAGTATTTT. Its translation: CASSSYLGGDTQYF.

This clonotype was observed a few times. The chain is built from TRBV6-5 and TRBJ2-1; D gene unclear. Germline V gives CDR1 MNHEY, CDR2 SVGAGI. V lost 5 bases and J lost 0, with 17 bases in between. This CDR3 contains 17 residues. The CDR3 is CASSTKYSSSSYNEQFF. As DNA, the CDR3 is TGTGCCAGCAGTACTAAATACAGTTCTAGCTCCTACAATGAGCAGTTCTTC.

This clonotype was observed a few times. This chain uses TRBV11-2 with TRBJ1-6, with D perhaps TRBD1 (6 bases). Trimming stripped 5 bases from V and 10 bases from J, with 18 bases between. Germline assignment: CDR1 SGHAT and CDR2 FQNNGV. This CDR3 is 15 amino acids long. The CDR3 is CASSPPGRGSSPLHF. Here the CDR3 DNA reads TGTGCCAGCAGCCCGCCGGGCAGGGGAAGCTCACCCCTCCACTTT.

The chain links TRBV20-1 to TRBJ1-5; 8 bases are shared with TRBD1. Germline V gene sequence: CDR1 DFQATT, CDR2 SNEGSKA (reference sequence). V was clipped by 3 bases and J by 2 bases; unmatched bases: 3. This CDR3 comprises 14 residues. The CDR3 reads CSASSGQGNQPQHF. The DNA for the CDR3 is TGCAGTGCTAGTTCGGGACAGGGCAATCAGCCCCAGCATTTT.

At least ten counts were recorded for this clonotype. The chain uses TRBV28 and TRBJ2-7, with a weak D call TRBD2 (7 bases). The CDR3 runs to 15 residues. Trimming cost V 6 bases and J 1 base, with 16 bases left between them. Germline CDR1 is MDHEN and CDR2 is SYDVKM. The CDR3 sequence: CASRGGGIGSYEQYF. CDR3 nucleotide sequence: TGTGCCAGCAGGGGAGGGGGTATCGGGTCCTACGAGCAGTACTTC.

This chain connects TRBV24-1 to TRBJ2-1; no definite D call. The V gene lost 2 bases and the J gene lost 5 bases, with 9 bases spanning the gap. This CDR3 spans 14 amino acids. Germline V gene data show CDR1 as KGHDR and CDR2 as SFDVKD. The CDR3 coding sequence is TGTGCCACCAGTGATTCCGGCTTCAACAATGAGCAGTTCTTC. It is translated as CATSDSGFNNEQFF.

The chain combines TRBV18 with TRBJ2-5; unclear D gene. The CDR3 spans 15 residues. Germline-derived CDR1 and CDR2 are KGHSH and LQKENI. The ends were cut back, 0 bases at V and 5 bases at J, with 13 bases in the middle. CDR3 sequence (DNA): TGTGCCAGCTCACCACCTGGCGTGGTTAGGGAGACCCAGTACTTC. Translated, it gives CASSPPGVVRETQYF.